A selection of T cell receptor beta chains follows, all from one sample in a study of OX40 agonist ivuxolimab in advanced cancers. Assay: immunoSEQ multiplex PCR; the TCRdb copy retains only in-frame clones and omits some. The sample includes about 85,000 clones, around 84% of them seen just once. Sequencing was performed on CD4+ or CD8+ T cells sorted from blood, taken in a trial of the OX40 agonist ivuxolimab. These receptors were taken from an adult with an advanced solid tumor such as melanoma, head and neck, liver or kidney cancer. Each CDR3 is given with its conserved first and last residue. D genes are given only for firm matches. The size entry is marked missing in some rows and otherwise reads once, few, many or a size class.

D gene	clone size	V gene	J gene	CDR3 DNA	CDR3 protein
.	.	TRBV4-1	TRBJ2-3	TGCGCCAGCAGCCCGGGGGCCCCTTCCACAGATACGCAGTATTTT	CASSPGAPSTDTQYF
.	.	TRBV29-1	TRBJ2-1	TGCAGCGTTTTTCCAGGTTCATACAATGAGCAGTTCTTC	CSVFPGSYNEQFF
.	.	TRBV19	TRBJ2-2	TGTGCCAGTAGTATTTCGGGGTTAGGGGAGCTGTTTTTT	CASSISGLGELFF
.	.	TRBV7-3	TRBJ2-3	TGTGCCAGCAGCTTAGCGAACACAGATACGCAGTATTTT	CASSLANTDTQYF
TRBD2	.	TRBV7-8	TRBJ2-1	TGTGCCAGCAGTCTACTAGCGGGCTCCTACAATGAGCAGTTCTTC	CASSLLAGSYNEQFF
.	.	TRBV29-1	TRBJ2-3	TGCAGCGTTGAAGGGGGCCCTATCACAGATACGCAGTATTTT	CSVEGGPITDTQYF
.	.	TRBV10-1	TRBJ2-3	TGCGCCAGCAGTGAGTCGACAGGCCCCACAGATACGCAGTATTTT	CASSESTGPTDTQYF
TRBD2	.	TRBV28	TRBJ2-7	TGTGCCAGCAGTAACCCTAGCGGGAGTTACGAGCAGTACTTC	CASSNPSGSYEQYF
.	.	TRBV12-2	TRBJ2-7	TGTGCAAGTCGCCCTCTGGGGGACAGGGGAGGCGAGCAGTACTTC	CASRPLGDRGGEQYF
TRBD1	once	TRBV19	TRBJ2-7	TGTGCCAGCCTGGGACAGGGGGGCAACGAGCAGTACTTC	CASLGQGGNEQYF
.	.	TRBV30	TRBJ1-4	TGTGCCTGGAGCCCTGGAACAAATGAAAAACTGTTTTTT	CAWSPGTNEKLFF
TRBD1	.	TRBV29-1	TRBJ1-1	TGCAGCGTGGAGCGCGGACAGGGGGCCTCTGAAGCTTTCTTT	CSVERGQGASEAFF
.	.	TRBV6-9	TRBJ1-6	TGTGCCAGCAGTCTCGCGGGCGGGGGCAGTTCACCCCTCCACTTT	CASSLAGGGSSPLHF
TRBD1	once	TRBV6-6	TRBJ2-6	TGTGCCAGCAGAACGGACAGGGATGGGGCCAACGTCCTGACTTTC	CASRTDRDGANVLTF
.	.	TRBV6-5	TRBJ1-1	TGTGCCAGCGGAAAGAACACTGAAGCTTTCTTT	CASGKNTEAFF
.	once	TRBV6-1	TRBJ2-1	TGTGCCAGCCAACGGGCTTTCGGCGGCAATGAGCAGTTCTTC	CASQRAFGGNEQFF
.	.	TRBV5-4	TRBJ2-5	TGTGCCAGCAGCTACCCAATCGGGACCCAGTACTTC	CASSYPIGTQYF
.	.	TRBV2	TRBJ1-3	TGTGCCAGCAGTGAAGCGTCTGGGATCCTTGGAAACACCATATATTTT	CASSEASGILGNTIYF
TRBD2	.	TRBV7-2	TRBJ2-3	TGTGCCAGCAGCTCCGGGGGACTAGCGGGCACAGATACGCAGTATTTT	CASSSGGLAGTDTQYF
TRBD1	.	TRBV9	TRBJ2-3	TGTGCCAGCAGCGTATCGACAGGGGGACGCCGAACAGATACGCAGTATTTT	CASSVSTGGRRTDTQYF
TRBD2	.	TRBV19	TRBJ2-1	TGTGCCAGTAGTATCCAGCTAGCGGGGGGCCGCAATGAGCAGTTCTTC	CASSIQLAGGRNEQFF
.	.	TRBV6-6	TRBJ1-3	TGTGCCAGCAGTTCCGTACCGGACAGCTCTGGAAACACCATATATTTT	CASSSVPDSSGNTIYF
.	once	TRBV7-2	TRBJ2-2	TGTGCCAGCAGCTCCCAGATAGTGGACACCGGGGAGCTGTTTTTT	CASSSQIVDTGELFF
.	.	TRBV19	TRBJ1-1	TGTGCCAGTATGAGTGGACAGCAGAACACTGAAGCTTTCTTT	CASMSGQQNTEAFF
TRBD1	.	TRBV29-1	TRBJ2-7	TGCAGCGTTGAAGATCCGGGACAGGGTGGCGGGAGCGGTTACGAGCAGTACTTC	CSVEDPGQGGGSGYEQYF
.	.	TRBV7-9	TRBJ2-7	TGTGCCAGCAGCTCTATACAGGGAGACGAGCAGTACTTC	CASSSIQGDEQYF
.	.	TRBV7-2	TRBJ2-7	TGTGCCAGCAGCTTGGAAGCGCCTCCTTCCTACGAGCAGTACTTC	CASSLEAPPSYEQYF
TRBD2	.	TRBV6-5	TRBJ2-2	TGTGCCAGCAGTTCATTAGCGGGGGTGAACACCGGGGAGCTGTTTTTT	CASSSLAGVNTGELFF
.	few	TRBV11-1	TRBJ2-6	TGTGCCAGCAGCCCCGACCTTGGGGCCAACGTCCTGACTTTC	CASSPDLGANVLTF
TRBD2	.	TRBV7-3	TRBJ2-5	TGTGCCAGCAGCAAACCAACTAGCGGGGGCGAAGAGACCCAGTACTTC	CASSKPTSGGEETQYF
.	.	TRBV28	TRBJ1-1	TGTGCCAGCAGTAGAAACGCCGGGACACGTCTTGAAGCTTTCTTT	CASSRNAGTRLEAFF
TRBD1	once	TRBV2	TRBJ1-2	TGTGCCAGCAGCCGGGACAGGCATACTCGCTACACCTTC	CASSRDRHTRYTF
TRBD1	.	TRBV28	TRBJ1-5	TGTGCCAGCAGTCCAGACAGGGTTCAGCCCCAGCATTTT	CASSPDRVQPQHF
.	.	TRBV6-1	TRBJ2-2	TGTGCCAGCAAAACAGGGAGGAACACCGGGGAGCTGTTTTTT	CASKTGRNTGELFF
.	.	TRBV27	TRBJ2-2	TGTGCCAGCAGTCCCCGGGGGGCCAGCACCGGGGAGCTGTTTTTT	CASSPRGASTGELFF
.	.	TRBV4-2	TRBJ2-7	TGTGCCAGCAGCCAAGATTCAGGCGGGACAGTACTCTCCGAGCAGTACTTC	CASSQDSGGTVLSEQYF
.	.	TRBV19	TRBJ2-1	TGTGCCAGTAAGGCCGTGTCGGGACGGCAAAATGAGCAGTTCTTC	CASKAVSGRQNEQFF
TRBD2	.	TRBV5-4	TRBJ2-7	TGTGCCAGCAGGTCCCTAGCGGGAGGGCCGAGGGAGCAGTACTTC	CASRSLAGGPREQYF
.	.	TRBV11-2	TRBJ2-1	TGTGCCAGCAGCCACTTCCAAGGGCCCTACAATGAGCAGTTCTTC	CASSHFQGPYNEQFF
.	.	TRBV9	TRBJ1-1	TGTGCCAGCAGCCCCCAGACAGGAATGAACACTGAAGCTTTCTTT	CASSPQTGMNTEAFF
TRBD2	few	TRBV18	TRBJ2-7	TGTGCCAGCTCACGCGGGAGTTCGACCTACGAGCAGTACTTC	CASSRGSSTYEQYF
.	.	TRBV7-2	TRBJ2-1	TGTGCCAGCAGCTTAGATCCAGCGGTCAATGAGCAGTTCTTC	CASSLDPAVNEQFF
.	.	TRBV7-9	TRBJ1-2	TGTGCCAGCAGCTTAGAATCTGTCGGATATGGCTACACCTTC	CASSLESVGYGYTF
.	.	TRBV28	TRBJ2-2	TGTGCCAGCAGGACGGGGAACACCGGGGAGCTGTTTTTT	CASRTGNTGELFF
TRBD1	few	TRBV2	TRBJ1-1	TGTGCCAGCAGTGAGGACAGGGCTACGGACACTGAAGCTTTCTTT	CASSEDRATDTEAFF
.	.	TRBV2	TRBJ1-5	TGTGCCAGCAGTCCACCGCCGGGGGGCAATCAGCCCCAGCATTTT	CASSPPPGGNQPQHF